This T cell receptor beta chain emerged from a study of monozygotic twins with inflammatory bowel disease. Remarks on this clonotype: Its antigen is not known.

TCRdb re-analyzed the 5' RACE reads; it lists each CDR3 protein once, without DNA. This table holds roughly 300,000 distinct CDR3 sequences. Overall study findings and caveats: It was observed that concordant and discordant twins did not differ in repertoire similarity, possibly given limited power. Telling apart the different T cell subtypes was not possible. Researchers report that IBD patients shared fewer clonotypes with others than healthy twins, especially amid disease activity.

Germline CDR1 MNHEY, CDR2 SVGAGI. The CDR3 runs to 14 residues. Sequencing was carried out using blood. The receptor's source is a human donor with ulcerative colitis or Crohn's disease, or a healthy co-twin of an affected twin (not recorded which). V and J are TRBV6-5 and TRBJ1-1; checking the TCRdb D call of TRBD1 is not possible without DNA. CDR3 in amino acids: CASSYFGAGTEAFF.